The clone carrying this TCR beta chain was counted only a few times. Its target is unknown. Germline-derived CDR1 and CDR2 are SQVTM and ANQGSEA. The CDR3 extends over 13 amino acids. V was cut by 6 bases and J by 6 bases, with 18 bases left in between. These data originate in a study of T cells in Graves' hyperthyroidism and ophthalmopathy. Across the whole study: Peripheral blood collection took place at initial diagnosis, before any treatment. Study results and caveats: Ophthalmopathy was told apart from stable hyperthyroidism by a 13 V-J model.

In the ophthalmopathy cohort, Clinical Activity Score was at least 3, NOSPECS grade at least 4, and duration under 3 months. It was uncontrolled infection, other autoimmune disease, pregnancy or lactation that excluded patients. Regions amplified from RNA transcripts were the TCR beta CDR3 regions. Using the HTBI primer set, a first-round RT-PCR was run on the TCR CDR3. Using its own MiXCR run on the multiplex PCR reads, TCRdb lists one record per CDR3 protein. The sample gives around 600,000 distinct CDR3 sequences, about 15% of which show up once; 9.5% to 15% is in the top ten. The genes are TRBV29-1 and TRBJ2-7; tentative D call: TRBD2 (6 bases). The specimen sequenced was blood. The clonotype originates from a woman aged 50 to 65 with Graves' ophthalmopathy. CDR3 residues: CSVETRRMSEQYF. DNA for the CDR3: TGCAGCGTCGAGACTAGGCGCATGAGCGAGCAGTACTTC.